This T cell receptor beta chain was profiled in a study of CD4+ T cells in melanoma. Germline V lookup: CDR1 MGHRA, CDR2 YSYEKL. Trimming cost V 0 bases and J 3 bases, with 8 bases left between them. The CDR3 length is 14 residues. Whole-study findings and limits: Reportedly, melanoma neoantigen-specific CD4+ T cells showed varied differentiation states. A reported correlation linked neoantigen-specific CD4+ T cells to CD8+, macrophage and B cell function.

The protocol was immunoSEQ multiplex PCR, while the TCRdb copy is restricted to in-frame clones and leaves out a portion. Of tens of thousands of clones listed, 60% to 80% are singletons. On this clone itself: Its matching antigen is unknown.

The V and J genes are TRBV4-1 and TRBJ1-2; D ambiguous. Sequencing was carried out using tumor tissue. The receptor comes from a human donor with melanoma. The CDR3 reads CASSQEGYYYGYTF. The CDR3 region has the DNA TGCGCCAGCAGCCAAGAAGGATATTACTATGGCTACACCTTC.